This T cell receptor (beta chain) was identified during a study of early T cells in non-severe SARS-CoV-2 infection. Study-wide results and limits: Clonotype matching in VDJdb favored anti-spike CD8 responses and did not capture private and CD4 specificities.

Individual cDNA molecules carried attached unique molecular identifiers. From the 5' RACE reads, TCRdb called clonotypes with MiXCR, one entry per CDR3 protein. The table lists about 71,000 distinct CDR3 sequences, roughly an eighth of them singletons. Germline CDR1 and CDR2: LGHDT and YNNKEL (reference sequence). The CDR3 consists of 16 residues. The J segment lost 5 bases and the V segment lost 5 bases, leaving 10 bases of the junction unmatched. There are a few counts of this clonotype. The antigen remains undetermined. This sequence originates from an adult who was a healthcare worker with PCR-confirmed SARS-CoV-2 infection or an uninfected control (not recorded which). The sample taken for sequencing was whole blood. The rearrangement links TRBV3-1 to TRBJ2-1, with 9 bases that match TRBD2. CDR3 loop: CASSSWRLAGNNEQFF. The CDR3 DNA follows: TGTGCCAGCAGCTCATGGCGGCTAGCGGGGAACAATGAGCAGTTCTTC.